Following are 28 T cell receptor beta chains from one sample sequenced in a study of vaccination and CD4 T cells after COVID-19. The antigens of these receptors remain unknown. Treatment here: roughly ten-day PBMC culture with coronavirus spike peptide pools or control peptides (ViraFEST assay). Oncomine TCR Beta short-read sequencing was applied to DNA from cultured CD4+ T cells. Each CDR3 protein is one row after TCRdb ran MiXCR on the PCR reads. This table has approximately 15,000 distinct CDR3 sequences, roughly 40% appearing once. The source material was CD4+ T cells from blood, cultured in vitro, sampled before SARS-CoV-2 vaccination. These receptors were collected from a human donor who had recovered from COVID-19.

This chain connects TRBV4-1 to TRBJ1-1, with D possibly matching TRBD1 (5 bases). This CDR3 spans 16 amino acids. Germline lookup yields CDR1 MGHRA and CDR2 YSYEKL. V lost 2 bases to trimming and J lost 1 base, with 14 bases between them. The CDR3 DNA reads as TGCGCCAGCAGCCAATTCCCTCCAGGGTCGAACACTGAAGCTTTCTTT. Translation: CASSQFPPGSNTEAFF.

This clonotype occurred a few times. V gene TRBV20-1 combines with J gene TRBJ2-1; 7 positions agree with TRBD2. The germline CDR1 and CDR2 sequences are DFQATT and SNEGSKA (reference sequence). The CDR3 totals 13 residues. V was pared by 1 base and J by 3 bases, with 0 bases of the junction left unmatched. The CDR3 spells CSARAGGYNEQFF. The CDR3 DNA sequence: TGCAGTGCTAGAGCGGGGGGCTACAATGAGCAGTTCTTC.

The sample holds one count of this clonotype. The rearrangement joins TRBV20-1 to TRBJ1-1, with no clear D. Germline-derived CDR1 and CDR2 are DFQATT and SNEGSKA (reference sequence). Trimming took off 6 bases at V and 2 bases at J, with 7 bases between the two ends. CDR3 length: 11 amino acids. Here the CDR3 DNA reads TGCAGTGCGTTACAAAACACTGAAGCTTTCTTT. Translation gives CSALQNTEAFF.

This clonotype occurred a few times. The chain joins TRBV27 to TRBJ2-7; 10 nucleotides align to TRBD1. The CDR3 runs 17 residues. J lost 3 bases, V lost 4 bases, and 12 bases had no gene match. The germline V gene encodes CDR1 MNHEY and CDR2 SMNVEV (reference sequence). CDR3 residues: CASSSSTGGYPLYEQYF. DNA for the CDR3: TGTGCCAGCAGTTCATCGACAGGGGGCTACCCCCTCTACGAGCAGTACTTC.

The J gene is TRBJ1-4, the V gene TRBV6-1; D not resolved. V was pared by 9 bases and J by 3 bases, with 11 bases between. The CDR3 sequence is 13 residues long. The V gene's germline CDR1 is MNHNS and CDR2 SASEGT. In DNA, the CDR3 is TGTGCCAGTCGACTACAAGCTAATGAAAAACTGTTTTTT. Protein: CASRLQANEKLFF.

V gene TRBV7-2 combines with J gene TRBJ2-7; TRBD1 is a possible D gene (5 bases). The CDR3 loop spans 12 amino acids. CDR1 is SGHTA and CDR2 is FQGNSA in the germline V gene. V lost 7 bases to trimming and J lost 3 bases, with 10 bases between them. The CDR3 DNA is TGTGCCAGCACAACCGACAGCTACGAGCAGTACTTC. It encodes CASTTDSYEQYF.

The table lists this clonotype with a few counts. The chain carries TRBV7-9 and TRBJ1-2, with 7 bases identical to TRBD1. This CDR3 comprises 15 residues. Germline CDR1 is SEHNR and CDR2 is FQNEAQ (reference sequence). J was trimmed by 8 bases and V by 4 bases; bases with no gene match: 13. The CDR3 reads CASSYEQGIRQGYTF. CDR3 nucleotides: TGTGCCAGCAGCTACGAACAGGGGATTCGTCAGGGCTACACCTTC. Looking up the rest from reference TRBV7-9 and TRBJ1-2 gives the full variable domain: DTGVSQNPRHKITKRGQNVTFRCDPISEHNRLYWYRQTLGQGPEFLTYFQNEAQLEKSRLLSDRFSAERPKGSFSTLEIQRTEQGDSAMYLCASSYEQGIRQGYTFGSGTRLTVV.

The genes are TRBV6-2 or TRBV6-3 and TRBJ1-5, with unresolved D. The germline V gene encodes CDR1 MNHEY and CDR2 SVGEGT. V was shortened by 6 bases and J by 5 bases, with 8 bases between the two germline ends. This CDR3 region has 12 residues. Here the CDR3 reads CASSPADQPQHF. The CDR3 DNA follows: TGTGCCAGCAGCCCGGCCGATCAGCCCCAGCATTTT.

The chain carries TRBV19 and TRBJ1-1; TRBD1 agrees at 7 bases. This CDR3 is 13 amino acids long. V shed 6 bases and J 1 base; nucleotides not matched to a gene: 2. Germline V CDR1 and CDR2: LNHDA, SQIVND (reference sequence). Here the CDR3 reads CASRRQGNTEAFF. CDR3 nucleotides: TGTGCCAGTAGGAGACAGGGGAACACTGAAGCTTTCTTT.

This clonotype was recorded a few times. The CDR3: CASSPGQGVSDYTF. In DNA, the CDR3 is TGTGCCAGCAGCCCAGGACAGGGTGTGAGTGACTACACCTTC. The chain employs TRBV7-2 and TRBJ1-2; 8 bases match TRBD1. In germline, CDR1 is SGHTA, CDR2 FQGNSA. The CDR3 totals 14 residues. V shed 5 bases, J shed 10 bases, and the junction held 12 bases outside the gene matches. Drawing the rest from reference TRBV7-2 and TRBJ1-2, the complete variable domain is GAGVSQSPSNKVTEKGKDVELRCDPISGHTALYWYRQSLGQGLEFLIYFQGNSAPDKSGLPSDRFSAERTGGSVSTLTIQRTQQEDSAVYLCASSPGQGVSDYTFGSGTRLTVV.

This clonotype was detected a few times. The CDR3 nucleotides read TGCAGTGCTAGAGTGGACAGGTGGCAGCCCCAGCATTTT. This encodes CSARVDRWQPQHF. V and J are TRBV20-1 and TRBJ1-5; TRBD1 agrees at 7 bases. The germline V gene has CDR1 DFQATT and CDR2 SNEGSKA (reference sequence). This CDR3 has 13 residues. V shed 1 base and J 7 bases; nucleotides not matched to a gene: 4.

This clonotype was detected only a few times. The chain is built from TRBV28 and TRBJ1-6; tentatively, D is TRBD1 (5 bases). Trimming pared 5 bases from V and 7 bases from J, leaving 18 bases between. Germline CDR1 and CDR2: MDHEN and SYDVKM. This CDR3 comprises 16 residues. CDR3 DNA sequence: TGTGCCAGCAGTCCCCCGGGACCAAGTTCGAATTCACCCCTCCACTTT. It translates to CASSPPGPSSNSPLHF. The variable domain in full, completed from reference TRBV28 and TRBJ1-6, reads DVKVTQSSRYLVKRTGEKVFLECVQDMDHENMFWYRQDPGLGLRLIYFSYDVKMKEKGDIPEGYSVSREKKERFSLILESASTNQTSMYLCASSPPGPSSNSPLHFGNGTRLTVT.

The rearrangement uses TRBV7-2 and TRBJ1-5; D is perhaps TRBD1 (5 bases). The CDR3 sequence is 14 residues long. The germline CDR1 and CDR2 sequences are SGHTA and FQGNSA. V gave up 5 bases and J gave up 6 bases, with 14 bases separating them. In DNA, the CDR3 is TGTGCCAGCAGCCCTTTGGGGGTGGCTCAGCCCCAGCATTTT. Translated, it gives CASSPLGVAQPQHF.

The table lists this clonotype with a few counts. The genes are TRBV20-1 and TRBJ2-3; 11 bases line up with TRBD2. CDR3 length: 15 residues. Trimming at V came to 6 bases and at J to 0 bases, leaving 5 bases not matched to a gene. Germline V gene sequence: CDR1 DFQATT, CDR2 SNEGSKA (reference sequence). This CDR3 reads CSAASGGFSTDTQYF. DNA of the CDR3: TGCAGTGCAGCTAGCGGGGGGTTTAGCACAGATACGCAGTATTTT.

V is TRBV12-3 or TRBV12-4 and J is TRBJ1-1; D call uncertain. The CDR3 totals 14 residues. Trimming cost V 2 bases and J 5 bases, with 12 bases left between them. The CDR3 is CASSLQPIGTEAFF. The CDR3 coding sequence is TGTGCCAGCAGTTTACAACCTATAGGGACTGAAGCTTTCTTT.

The rearrangement joins TRBV7-8 to TRBJ2-3; D is unclear. Germline CDR1 reads SGHVS; CDR2 reads FQNEAQ. The CDR3 runs 11 residues. V lost 7 bases, J lost 10 bases, and 12 bases lay in between. CDR3 DNA: TGTGCCAGCACTTTCGAAGTCGCGCAGTATTTT. It specifies CASTFEVAQYF.

The chain joins TRBV27 to TRBJ1-5; 7 nucleotides align to TRBD1. There are 14 residues in the CDR3. Germline-derived CDR1 and CDR2 are MNHEY and SMNVEV (reference sequence). J was trimmed by 4 bases and V by 5 bases; bases with no gene match: 5. The CDR3 sequence: CASSGPGQNQPQHF. The CDR3 bases are TGTGCCAGCAGTGGGCCGGGACAGAATCAGCCCCAGCATTTT.

The rearrangement joins TRBV6-4 to TRBJ2-3; TRBD2 agrees at 7 bases. The CDR3 totals 15 residues. Unmatched junction bases numbered 3, after V lost 3 bases and J lost 0 bases. In germline, CDR1 is MRHNA, CDR2 SNTAGT. CDR3 bases: TGTGCCAGCAGTGAAGCGGGACGTAGCACAGATACGCAGTATTTT. Translating it yields CASSEAGRSTDTQYF.

This clonotype came up a few times. CDR3 in amino acids: CSALHQGQGDYEQYF. In DNA, the CDR3 is TGCAGTGCTTTGCATCAAGGACAGGGGGACTACGAGCAGTACTTC. V gene TRBV20-1 combines with J gene TRBJ2-7; the match to TRBD1 covers 10 bases. The CDR3 has 15 residues. Germline CDR1 reads DFQATT; CDR2 reads SNEGSKA (reference sequence). V lost 5 bases, J lost 3 bases, and 10 bases stayed unmatched.

The chain has TRBV6-2 or TRBV6-3 and TRBJ2-1; TRBD2 might be the D (6 bases). Deletions cut 7 bases from V and 0 bases from J, with 10 bases between. CDR1 is MNHEY and CDR2 is SVGEGT in the germline V gene. The CDR3 length is 14 residues. The CDR3 DNA reads as TGTGCCAGCACTCTAGCGCCCTCCTACAATGAGCAGTTCTTC. Amino acid sequence: CASTLAPSYNEQFF.

The chain links TRBV20-1 to TRBJ1-1, with D unresolved. V was cut by 0 bases and J by 0 bases, with 8 bases left in between. Germline V gives CDR1 DFQATT, CDR2 SNEGSKA (reference sequence). The CDR3 is made up of 14 amino acids. The CDR3 loop reads CSAREAGMNTEAFF. The CDR3 region has the DNA TGCAGTGCTAGAGAAGCGGGGATGAACACTGAAGCTTTCTTT.

V gene TRBV5-1 combines with J gene TRBJ1-2; TRBD1 matches at 9 bases. Germline CDR1 reads SGHRS; CDR2 reads YFSETQ. V lost 0 bases, J lost 3 bases, and 6 bases stayed unmatched. This CDR3 is 16 amino acids long. This CDR3 reads CASSLGFTGGDYGYTF. The DNA of the CDR3 is TGCGCCAGCAGCTTGGGGTTTACAGGGGGCGACTATGGCTACACCTTC. The full variable domain, in which reference TRBV5-1 and TRBJ1-2 provide the parts outside the CDR3, is KAGVTQTPRYLIKTRGQQVTLSCSPISGHRSVSWYQQTPGQGLQFLFEYFSETQRNKGNFPGRFSGRQFSNSRSEMNVSTLELGDSALYLCASSLGFTGGDYGYTFGSGTRLTVV.

This clonotype came up a few times. The DNA is omitted, as the CDR3 cannot be located on it reliably, and the CDR3 follows TCRdb's listing. The chain combines TRBV7-5 with TRBJ2-2; the D call of TRBD2 is as the table states it, not checked on the DNA. TRBV7-5 corresponds to a pseudogene. Both ends counted, the CDR3 spans 20 residues. The CDR3 region is CISVPEAVTSGGQNTGELFF.

This sequence joins TRBV10-3 and TRBJ2-3; 9 nucleotides agree with TRBD2. The germline gives CDR1 ENHRY, CDR2 SYGVKD. The CDR3 is 16 amino acids. J was trimmed by 2 bases and V by 10 bases; bases with no gene match: 13. The CDR3 DNA sequence: TGTGCCACCGCCCTGGCTAGCGGGATGAACACAGATACGCAGTATTTT. Its protein product is CATALASGMNTDTQYF.

In its sample, this clonotype was seen a few times. The CDR3 region is CASSLSIQGHGAFF. For the CDR3, the DNA is TGTGCCAGCAGTTTGTCGATACAGGGCCATGGAGCTTTCTTT. The chain couples TRBV28 to TRBJ1-1, with D maybe TRBD1 (6 bases). From germline, CDR1 is MDHEN and CDR2 SYDVKM. Trimming removed 3 bases from V and 10 bases from J, with 18 bases in between. The CDR3 loop spans 14 amino acids.

This clonotype was found once. The gene calls are TRBV19 and TRBJ1-5; 9 bases match TRBD1. The J segment lost 6 bases and the V segment lost 5 bases, leaving 5 bases of the junction unmatched. CDR1 LNHDA and CDR2 SQIVND come from the germline V gene (reference sequence). The CDR3 spans 14 residues. This CDR3 reads CASSWGQGFQPQHF. CDR3 DNA sequence: TGTGCCAGTAGTTGGGGACAGGGTTTTCAGCCCCAGCATTTT. The entire variable domain, with the rest obtained from reference TRBV19 and TRBJ1-5, is as follows: DGGITQSPKYLFRKEGQNVTLSCEQNLNHDAMYWYRQDPGQGLRLIYYSQIVNDFQKGDIAEGYSVSREKKESFPLTVTSAQKNPTAFYLCASSWGQGFQPQHFGDGTRLSIL.

The V and J genes are TRBV7-6 and TRBJ2-1; D gene uncertain. With 1 base removed from V and 2 bases from J, the gap between germline ends came to 9 bases. The CDR3 extends over 15 amino acids. CDR1 and CDR2 (germline): SGHVS, FNYEAQ. The DNA of the CDR3 is TGTGCCAGCAGCTTAGGACATCGTACCTACAATGAGCAGTTCTTC. This encodes CASSLGHRTYNEQFF.

This clonotype showed up just a few times. This chain uses TRBV20-1 with TRBJ1-1; no reliable D call. The CDR3 runs 13 residues. Looked up from germline, CDR1 is DFQATT and CDR2 is SNEGSKA (reference sequence). With 3 bases removed from V and 10 bases from J, the gap between germline ends came to 18 bases. CDR3 region: CSARDVPRIGAFF. CDR3 sequence (DNA): TGCAGTGCTAGGGACGTCCCTCGTATTGGAGCTTTCTTT.